This entry lists 30 T cell receptor beta chains sequenced from one sample in a study of response to subunit inactivated influenza vaccine. Via MiXCR, TCRdb re-called the RT-PCR reads, giving one row per CDR3 protein. The sample lists under 550,000 distinct CDR3 sequences, approximately 7.1% occurring once. Sequencing was performed on PBMCs from blood, taken around 25 months after vaccination. All receptors derive from a man between 45 and 75 years old who received an inactivated influenza vaccine.

The chain joins TRBV4-1 to TRBJ2-1; D assignment may be TRBD1 or TRBD2 (5 bases each). The CDR3 is 15 amino acids. Trimming cost V 3 bases and J 8 bases, with 17 bases left between them. Germline CDR1 is MGHRA and CDR2 is YSYEKL. CDR3 coding DNA: TGCGCCAGCAGCCAGACGCAGGGACCCGTCGATGAGCAGTTCTTC. This gives the protein CASSQTQGPVDEQFF.

The sample holds a few counts of this clonotype. The rearrangement uses TRBV12-3 or TRBV12-4 and TRBJ2-4; 13 bases match TRBD2. Trimming removed 5 bases from V and 1 base from J; junction bases left unmatched: 2. This CDR3 is built from 16 residues. Here the CDR3 reads CASSTTSGGAKNIQYF. The CDR3 nucleotides are TGTGCCAGCAGTACGACTAGCGGGGGGGCCAAAAACATTCAGTACTTC.

Many counts were recorded for this clonotype. V gene TRBV7-3 combines with J gene TRBJ2-6, with D hard to call. The germline V gene encodes CDR1 SGHTA and CDR2 FQGTGA. V dropped 4 bases and J dropped 2 bases, with 9 bases sitting between them. The CDR3 has 15 residues. As DNA, the CDR3 is TGTGCCAGCAGCTCCCGGTACACTGGGGCCAACGTCCTGACTTTC. It encodes CASSSRYTGANVLTF.

Here the CDR3 DNA reads TGTGCCAGCTCGAACCTAACTAGCACAGATACGCAGTATTTT. It codes for CASSNLTSTDTQYF. The rearrangement uses TRBV18 and TRBJ2-3; no clear D gene. The CDR3 loop spans 14 amino acids. Between the trimmed V and J ends, which lost 6 bases and 0 bases, there was a span of 10 bases. Germline V gene data show CDR1 as KGHSH and CDR2 as LQKENI.

This clonotype is medium-sized within its sample. The chain carries TRBV29-1 and TRBJ2-7; TRBD1 is a possible D gene (6 bases). CDR3 size: 13 residues. Trimming left V 4 bases short and J 4 bases short, with 14 bases between. Germline V CDR1 and CDR2: SQVTM, ANQGSEA. The CDR3 region is CSVAITQGYEQYF. As DNA, the CDR3 is TGCAGCGTTGCAATAACTCAGGGGTACGAGCAGTACTTC.

This clonotype showed up just a few times. This chain connects TRBV10-3 to TRBJ2-7, with D maybe TRBD2 (5 bases). CDR3 length equals 15 residues. The ends were cut back, 0 bases at V and 6 bases at J, with 15 bases in the middle. CDR1 and CDR2 from the germline V gene are ENHRY and SYGVKD. CDR3 in amino acids: CAISESDLGRGEQYF. The DNA for the CDR3 is TGTGCCATCAGTGAGTCGGACCTAGGCCGGGGCGAGCAGTACTTC.

A few counts support this clonotype. This chain links TRBV7-6 with TRBJ2-1, with TRBD2 matching over 12 bases. Germline V gives CDR1 SGHVS, CDR2 FNYEAQ. J gave up 2 bases and V 1 base, and 3 bases lay outside the gene matches. This CDR3 has 17 residues. CDR3 protein: CASSLEASGRAYNEQFF. CDR3 nucleotide sequence: TGTGCCAGCAGCTTAGAGGCTAGCGGGAGGGCCTACAATGAGCAGTTCTTC.

There are a few counts of this clonotype. The genes are TRBV7-8 and TRBJ2-7, with D perhaps matching TRBD2 (6 bases). V lost 2 bases, J lost 5 bases, and 13 bases lay in between. Germline-derived CDR1 and CDR2 are SGHVS and FQNEAQ. The CDR3 spans 14 residues. For the CDR3, the DNA is TGTGCCAGCAGCTTAAGGCGGGAACTCCACGAGCAGTACTTC. This encodes CASSLRRELHEQYF.

This clonotype was detected a few times. The J gene is TRBJ2-6, the V gene TRBV20-1, with D possibly called TRBD1 or TRBD2 (5 bases each). The germline V gene has CDR1 DFQATT and CDR2 SNEGSKA (reference sequence). This CDR3 spans 15 amino acids. V was pared by 3 bases and J by 0 bases, with 9 bases between. The CDR3 DNA sequence: TGCAGTGCTAGGTCTGGGGGCTCTGGGGCCAACGTCCTGACTTTC. Translation gives CSARSGGSGANVLTF.

This clonotype showed up just a few times. This chain uses TRBV12-3 or TRBV12-4 with TRBJ2-1; TRBD2 might be the D (7 bases). The CDR3 covers 13 residues. V lost 2 bases and J 9 bases, leaving 11 bases between the germline ends. This CDR3 is CASSLQGGGEQFF. CDR3 bases: TGTGCCAGCAGTTTACAAGGGGGGGGTGAGCAGTTCTTC.

The chain is built from TRBV21-1 and TRBJ2-7; the table's D call, TRBD1, has no DNA check behind it. TRBV21-1 is deemed a pseudogene. The CDR3 loop spans 15 amino acids. CDR3 residues: CASSLDRVISYEQYF. The CDR3 nucleotides read TGTGCCAGCAGCCTGGACAGGGTAATTTCCTACGAGCAGTACTTC.

The chain carries TRBV5-4 and TRBJ1-2; 8 nucleotides agree with TRBD1. CDR3 size: 15 residues. The germline gives CDR1 SGHNT, CDR2 YYREEE (reference sequence). After removal of 4 bases from V and 2 bases from J, the junction contained 7 bases not matched to a gene. CDR3 sequence: CASSLPGTGNYGYTF. CDR3 DNA: TGTGCCAGCAGCCTACCCGGGACAGGCAACTATGGCTACACCTTC.

Only a few counts were recorded for this clonotype. This chain uses TRBV12-3 or TRBV12-4 with TRBJ2-3, with D perhaps matching TRBD1 or TRBD2 (7 bases each). This CDR3 contains 15 residues. Trimming shortened V by 4 bases and J by 5 bases, and 16 bases separated the two germline ends. CDR3: CASSSRGREEDTQYF. In DNA form, the CDR3 reads TGTGCCAGCAGTTCCAGGGGGAGGGAGGAAGATACGCAGTATTTT.

The chain combines TRBV7-2 with TRBJ1-4, with 7 bases identical to TRBD1. The J segment lost 8 bases and the V segment lost 6 bases, leaving 3 bases of the junction unmatched. The CDR3 contains 12 residues. CDR1 and CDR2 (germline): SGHTA, FQGNSA. The CDR3 region is CASRGTDEKLFF. CDR3 sequence (DNA): TGTGCCAGCAGGGGGACAGACGAAAAACTGTTTTTT.

This clonotype has a handful of counts. The chain couples TRBV5-6 to TRBJ2-5, with TRBD1 matching 9 bases. The V gene's germline CDR1 is SGHDT and CDR2 YYEEEE. This CDR3 has 16 amino acids. V lost 5 bases, J lost 5 bases, and 13 bases stayed unmatched. CDR3 sequence reads: CASSLRDRAIVETQYF. CDR3 in DNA: TGTGCCAGCAGTCTCCGGGACAGGGCCATTGTGGAGACCCAGTACTTC.

The chain couples TRBV20-1 to TRBJ2-2; D unresolved. V was cut by 0 bases and J by 0 bases, with 11 bases left in between. The V gene's germline CDR1 is DFQATT and CDR2 SNEGSKA (reference sequence). There are 16 residues in the CDR3. Here the CDR3 DNA reads TGCAGTGCTAGAGATCGGCGCCTTACGAACACCGGGGAGCTGTTTTTT. Translation gives CSARDRRLTNTGELFF.

The sample holds many counts of this clonotype. The chain couples TRBV10-3 to TRBJ1-5, with a possible D match to TRBD1 (5 bases). Germline V lookup: CDR1 ENHRY, CDR2 SYGVKD. V dropped 10 bases and J dropped 1 base, with 11 bases sitting between them. The CDR3 spans 13 residues. The CDR3 region is CATSRDSNQPQHF. The CDR3 DNA sequence: TGTGCCACATCACGGGACAGCAATCAGCCCCAGCATTTT.

This chain links TRBV11-2 with TRBJ2-1, with D hard to call. This CDR3 is 18 amino acids long. In germline, CDR1 is SGHAT, CDR2 FQNNGV. The V end was cut by 2 bases, the J end by 4 bases, with 21 bases between. CDR3 amino acids: CASSLLAPYGPSYNEQFF. The DNA of the CDR3 is TGTGCCAGCAGCTTATTGGCCCCCTATGGGCCGTCTTACAATGAGCAGTTCTTC.

CDR3 in DNA: TGTGCCTGGAGTAGCGAAGAGACCCAGTACTTC. It yields the protein CAWSSEETQYF. The J gene is TRBJ2-5, the V gene TRBV30; D is unresolved. The CDR3 spans 11 residues. Trimming left V 2 bases short and J 3 bases short, with 4 bases between. Looked up from germline, CDR1 is GTSNPN and CDR2 is SVGIG (reference sequence). Full variable domain (rest looked up from reference TRBV30 and TRBJ2-5): SQTIHQWPATLVQPVGSPLSLECTVEGTSNPNLYWYRQAAGRGLQLLFYSVGIGQISSEVPQNLSASRPQDRQFILSSKKLLLSDSGFYLCAWSSEETQYFGPGTRLLVL.

The chain is built from TRBV4-2 and TRBJ1-6; D may be TRBD1 (5 bases). Trimming left V 7 bases short and J 5 bases short, with 15 bases between. Per germline, CDR1 LGHNA and CDR2 YNFKEQ. The CDR3 has 15 residues. In DNA form, the CDR3 reads TGTGCCAGCACCGAGACAGCAACCGATAATTCACCCCTCCACTTT. Protein: CASTETATDNSPLHF.

The J gene is TRBJ2-7, the V gene TRBV18, with D perhaps matching TRBD1 (6 bases). Germline-derived CDR1 and CDR2 are KGHSH and LQKENI. The CDR3 spans 14 residues. V lost 3 bases and J lost 1, with 10 bases in between. The CDR3 loop reads CASSPQGFSYEQYF. In DNA form, the CDR3 reads TGTGCCAGCTCACCGCAGGGGTTTTCCTACGAGCAGTACTTC. Complete variable domain (other parts from reference TRBV18 and TRBJ2-7): NAGVMQNPRHLVRRRGQEARLRCSPMKGHSHVYWYRQLPEEGLKFMVYLQKENIIDESGMPKERFSAEFPKEGPSILRIQQVVRGDSAAYFCASSPQGFSYEQYFGPGTRLTVT.

This rearrangement joins TRBV12-3 or TRBV12-4 to TRBJ1-1; D unresolved. V gave up 7 bases and J gave up 12 bases, with 18 bases separating them. The CDR3 runs 12 residues. The CDR3 spells CASTFSEGATFF. DNA for the CDR3: TGTGCCAGCACCTTCAGCGAGGGCGCGACTTTCTTT.

This clonotype appeared many times. V gene TRBV10-3 combines with J gene TRBJ2-1; 9 nucleotides align to TRBD2. Germline assignment: CDR1 ENHRY and CDR2 SYGVKD. Unmatched junction bases numbered 12, after V lost 3 bases and J lost 6 bases. The CDR3 length is 17 residues. The chain's CDR3 is CAISDAVGGRAFNEQFF. The CDR3 DNA sequence: TGTGCCATCAGTGACGCGGTGGGCGGGAGGGCCTTCAATGAGCAGTTCTTC.

This clonotype was counted a few times. V gene TRBV5-1 combines with J gene TRBJ2-2; D gene ambiguous. CDR1 and CDR2 (germline): SGHRS, YFSETQ. The CDR3 totals 13 residues. V was pared by 0 bases and J by 8 bases, with 8 bases between. The CDR3 DNA reads TGCGCCAGCAGCTTGGATGAGAAAGGGGAGCTGTTTTTT. The encoded protein is CASSLDEKGELFF.

This clonotype was seen at least ten times. The genes are TRBV28 and TRBJ1-4; D unresolved. Trimming removed 6 bases at V and 0 bases at J, with 14 bases between. The CDR3 has 16 residues. The germline V gene encodes CDR1 MDHEN and CDR2 SYDVKM. CDR3 in amino acids: CASRPRTLATNEKLFF. In DNA, the CDR3 is TGTGCCAGCAGGCCGCGCACATTAGCAACTAATGAAAAACTGTTTTTT.

This clonotype has only a few counts. The rearrangement links TRBV4-3 to TRBJ1-5; D not certain. V was cut by 1 base and J by 3 bases, with 10 bases left in between. In germline, CDR1 is LGHNA, CDR2 YSLEER. This CDR3 comprises 15 residues. CDR3 bases: TGCGCCAGCAGCCAAGTATCCGGGATCAATCAGCCCCAGCATTTT. Translation gives CASSQVSGINQPQHF.

Ten or more counts support this clonotype. The chain links TRBV24-1 to TRBJ2-1; 10 nucleotides agree with TRBD1. The CDR3 runs 15 residues. The V gene's germline CDR1 is KGHDR and CDR2 SFDVKD. The V segment lost 6 bases and the J segment 10 bases; nucleotides outside the gene matches: 11. CDR3 sequence (DNA): TGTGCCACCAGTAAAGAGGGGACAGGGGTGGGGGAGCAGTTCTTC. Translated, it gives CATSKEGTGVGEQFF.

This clonotype appeared a few times. This sequence joins TRBV7-8 and TRBJ1-3; D remains ambiguous. V shed 6 bases and J shed 0 bases, with 9 bases lying between them. The CDR3 is 14 residues long. Looked up from germline, CDR1 is SGHVS and CDR2 is FQNEAQ. The CDR3 bases are TGTGCCAGCAGGGAGAAGAGCTCTGGAAACACCATATATTTT. Translated, it gives CASREKSSGNTIYF.

This clonotype has ten or more counts. The chain links TRBV15 to TRBJ2-2, with D hard to call. Germline CDR1 and CDR2: LNHNV and YYDKDF (reference sequence). Trimming cost V 0 bases and J 3 bases, with 5 bases left between them. The CDR3 covers 14 residues. The CDR3 sequence is CATSRDRDTGELFF. CDR3 sequence (DNA): TGTGCCACCAGCAGAGATCGAGACACCGGGGAGCTGTTTTTT.

Here the CDR3 DNA reads TGTGCCAGCCAGAGCCGGACAGGGAGGTATGGCTACACCTTC. The encoded protein is CASQSRTGRYGYTF. The V gene is TRBV10-3, the J gene TRBJ1-2, with 8 bases fitting TRBD1. The CDR3 contains 14 residues. V lost 10 bases, J lost 5 bases, and 12 bases stayed unmatched. Germline CDR1 reads ENHRY; CDR2 reads SYGVKD.